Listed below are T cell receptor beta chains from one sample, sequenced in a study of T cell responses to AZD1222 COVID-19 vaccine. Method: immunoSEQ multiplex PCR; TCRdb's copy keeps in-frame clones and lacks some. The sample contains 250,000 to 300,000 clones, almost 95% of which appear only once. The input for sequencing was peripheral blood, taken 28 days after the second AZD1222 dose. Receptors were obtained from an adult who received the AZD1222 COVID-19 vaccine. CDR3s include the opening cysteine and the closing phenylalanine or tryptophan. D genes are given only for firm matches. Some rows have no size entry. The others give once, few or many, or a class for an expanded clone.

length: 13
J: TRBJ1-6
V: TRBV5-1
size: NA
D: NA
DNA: TGCGCCAGCAGCGGGACCGATAATTCACCCCTCCACTTT
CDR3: CASSGTDNSPLHF

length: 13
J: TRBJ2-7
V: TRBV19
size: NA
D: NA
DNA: TGTGCCAGTAGTACCGTGGGGGGCTACGAGCAGTACTTC
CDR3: CASSTVGGYEQYF

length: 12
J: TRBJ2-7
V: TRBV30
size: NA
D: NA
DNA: TGTGCCTGGAGTTGGCAGAACTACGAGCAGTACTTC
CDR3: CAWSWQNYEQYF

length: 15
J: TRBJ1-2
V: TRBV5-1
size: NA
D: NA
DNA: TGCGCCAGCTCACGGACGGGGGCCGAGGGCTATGGCTACACCTTC
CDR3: CASSRTGAEGYGYTF

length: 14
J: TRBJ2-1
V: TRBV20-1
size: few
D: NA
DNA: TGCAGTGCTAGTTTCCGGGGGGCTGGGAATGAGCAGTTCTTC
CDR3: CSASFRGAGNEQFF

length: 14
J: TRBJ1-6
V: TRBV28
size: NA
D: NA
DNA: TGTGCCAGCCTCCGGGACATAGATAATTCACCCCTCCACTTT
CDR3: CASLRDIDNSPLHF

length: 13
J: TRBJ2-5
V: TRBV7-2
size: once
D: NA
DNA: TGTGCCAGCAGCCTAGCGACCCTTGGGTCCCAGTACTTC
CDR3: CASSLATLGSQYF

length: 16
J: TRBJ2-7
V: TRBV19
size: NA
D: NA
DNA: TGTGCCAGTAGTAAGAGGTCGGGAGCGGTGTTTGGCGAGCAGTACTTC
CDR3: CASSKRSGAVFGEQYF

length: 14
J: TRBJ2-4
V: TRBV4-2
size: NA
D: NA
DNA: TGTGCCAGCAGCCAAGCACCGGGGCAAAACATTCAGTACTTC
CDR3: CASSQAPGQNIQYF

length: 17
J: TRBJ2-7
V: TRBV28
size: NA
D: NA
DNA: TGTGCCAGCAGTTTGTCGGGCGTCCCCCCGGAGCCCTACGAGCAGTACTTC
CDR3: CASSLSGVPPEPYEQYF

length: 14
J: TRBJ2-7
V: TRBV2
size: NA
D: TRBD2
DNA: TGTGCCAGCAGACCGGGACTACCTTCCTACGAGCAGTACTTC
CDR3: CASRPGLPSYEQYF

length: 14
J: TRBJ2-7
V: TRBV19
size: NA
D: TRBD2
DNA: TGTGCCAGTACCACCCTAGCGGGAGAAGGCGAGCAGTACTTC
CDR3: CASTTLAGEGEQYF

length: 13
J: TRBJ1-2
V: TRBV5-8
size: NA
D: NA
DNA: TGTGCCAGCAGCTTGGGTCAGTACTATGGCTACACCTTC
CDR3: CASSLGQYYGYTF

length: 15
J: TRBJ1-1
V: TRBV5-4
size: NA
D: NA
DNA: TGTGCCAGCAGCTTGGCGGCCGGCCGGAGCACTGAAGCTTTCTTT
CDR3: CASSLAAGRSTEAFF

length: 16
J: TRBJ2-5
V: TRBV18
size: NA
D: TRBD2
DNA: TGTGCCAGCTCATTCGCGGCGGGAGCCCCCCAAGAGACCCAGTACTTC
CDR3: CASSFAAGAPQETQYF

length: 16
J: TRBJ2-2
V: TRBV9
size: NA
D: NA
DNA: TGTGCCAGCAGCGTACTTAGCCAGGGAGTCACCGGGGAGCTGTTTTTT
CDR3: CASSVLSQGVTGELFF

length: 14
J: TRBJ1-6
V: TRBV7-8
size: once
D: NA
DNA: TGTGCCAGCAGCCAAAGTAGATATAATTCACCCCTCCACTTT
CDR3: CASSQSRYNSPLHF

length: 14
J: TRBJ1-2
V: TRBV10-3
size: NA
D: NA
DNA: TGTGCCATCAGTGAGGCCAGGGATTCCTATGGCTACACCTTC
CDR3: CAISEARDSYGYTF

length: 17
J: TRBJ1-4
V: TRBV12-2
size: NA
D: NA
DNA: TGTGCAAGTCGCTTACCCCAGGAGTGGGATTGGGGTGAAAAACTGTTTTTT
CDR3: CASRLPQEWDWGEKLFF

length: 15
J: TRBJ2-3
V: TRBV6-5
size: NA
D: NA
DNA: TGTGCCAGCAGTCCCCCGACTGGGGGTGCAGATACGCAGTATTTT
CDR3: CASSPPTGGADTQYF

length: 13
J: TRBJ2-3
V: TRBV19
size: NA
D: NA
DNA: TGTGCCAGCAAGGGAGTTAGCACAGATACGCAGTATTTT
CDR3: CASKGVSTDTQYF

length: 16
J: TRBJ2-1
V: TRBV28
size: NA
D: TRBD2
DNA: TGTGCCAGTACTAGCGGCTCCGGTGGGCCGCGCGATGAGCAGTTCTTC
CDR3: CASTSGSGGPRDEQFF

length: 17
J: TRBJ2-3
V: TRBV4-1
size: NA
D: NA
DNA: TGCGCCAGCAGCCAGGAGAACCGGGGGCGATTCACAGATACGCAGTATTTT
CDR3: CASSQENRGRFTDTQYF

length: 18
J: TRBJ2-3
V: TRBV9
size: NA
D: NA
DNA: TGTGCCAGCAGCGTAGTAGGCGCCGGGACCCCCAGCACAGATACGCAGTATTTT
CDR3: CASSVVGAGTPSTDTQYF

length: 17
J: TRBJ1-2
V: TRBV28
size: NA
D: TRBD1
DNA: TGTGCCAGCAGTTTATTACCCTGGGACAGGGGAAACTATGGCTACACCTTC
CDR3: CASSLLPWDRGNYGYTF

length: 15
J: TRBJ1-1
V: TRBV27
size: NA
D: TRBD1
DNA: TGTGCCAGCAGTCCTGACAGGGGGAGTAGAACTGAAGCTTTCTTT
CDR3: CASSPDRGSRTEAFF

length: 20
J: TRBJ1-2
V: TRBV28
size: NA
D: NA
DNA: TGTGCCAGCAGTTCTCCATCTTTAGACAGGTTCATAGGGGTGGGTCATGGCTACACCTTC
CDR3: CASSSPSLDRFIGVGHGYTF

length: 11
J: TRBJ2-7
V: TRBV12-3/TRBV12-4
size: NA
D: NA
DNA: TGTGCCAGCAGTCGGACCCGGGAGCAGTACTTC
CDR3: CASSRTREQYF

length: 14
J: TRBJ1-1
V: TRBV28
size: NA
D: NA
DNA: TGTGCCAGCAGTTTACCAGGTACGGGGACTGAAGCTTTCTTT
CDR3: CASSLPGTGTEAFF

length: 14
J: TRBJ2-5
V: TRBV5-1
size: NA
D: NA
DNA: TGCGCCAGCAGCGTTGGCAGGGGTGGAGAGACCCAGTACTTC
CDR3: CASSVGRGGETQYF

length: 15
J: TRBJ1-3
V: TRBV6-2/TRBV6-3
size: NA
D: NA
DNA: TGTGCCAGCAGTAACGCGCCCAGATCCGGAAACACCATATATTTT
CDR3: CASSNAPRSGNTIYF

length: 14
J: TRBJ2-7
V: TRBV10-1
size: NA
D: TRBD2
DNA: TGCGCCAGTAGAACGCGGGCGGGAGGGAGCGAGCAGTACTTC
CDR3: CASRTRAGGSEQYF